This T cell receptor beta chain was identified in a study of blood T cell repertoires in COVID-19. With 4 bases clipped from V and 0 bases from J, the junction kept 17 bases outside the gene matches. The CDR3 has 20 residues. CDR1 and CDR2 (germline): SGHRS, YFSETQ. Here immunoSEQ multiplex PCR was the method, and the copy in TCRdb shows in-frame clones only, minus some. The repertoire holds some 160,000 clones, with roughly four fifths as singletons. During active infection, Seattle patients enrolled and were then monitored through disease. This clonotype was sampled from a woman older than 75 with COVID-19, enrolled during active disease. This sequence joins TRBV5-1 and TRBJ2-7, with 12 bases aligning to TRBD1. Sequenced material: peripheral blood. CDR3 in amino acids: CASSGAGGTGGRRNSYEQYF. The DNA of the CDR3 is TGCGCCAGCAGCGGTGCCGGTGGGACAGGGGGCCGGCGGAACTCCTACGAGCAGTACTTC.